This T cell receptor (beta chain) was identified in a study of blood T cell repertoires in COVID-19. At the level of the study: Donors in the United States, Italy and Spain gave samples during acute or convalescent COVID-19. In each case, the material was cDNA or gDNA derived from T cells, B-cell-depleted T cells, or PBMCs.

Methods used by the authors: The authors estimated nucleated cell counts from reference gene primer amplification. The method was immunoSEQ multiplex PCR; TCRdb's version includes in-frame clones alone and lacks a portion of them. The D gene and trimming were derived from the DNA, and the V and J assignments and clone size from that table. Among 200,000 to 250,000 clones listed, 80% to 85% were seen once. Trimming cost V 7 bases and J 4 bases, with 19 bases left between them. This CDR3 contains 15 residues. CDR1 is LNHDA and CDR2 is SQIVND in the germline V gene (reference sequence). The gene calls are TRBV19 and TRBJ1-2, with a weak D call TRBD1 (6 bases). The sequenced sample consisted of peripheral blood. This sequence originates from a woman in her sixties or seventies with acute or convalescent COVID-19. CDR3 in DNA: TGTGCCAGTACCTCGTCAGGGGCTGCCTTCTATGGCTACACCTTC. Translating gives CASTSSGAAFYGYTF.